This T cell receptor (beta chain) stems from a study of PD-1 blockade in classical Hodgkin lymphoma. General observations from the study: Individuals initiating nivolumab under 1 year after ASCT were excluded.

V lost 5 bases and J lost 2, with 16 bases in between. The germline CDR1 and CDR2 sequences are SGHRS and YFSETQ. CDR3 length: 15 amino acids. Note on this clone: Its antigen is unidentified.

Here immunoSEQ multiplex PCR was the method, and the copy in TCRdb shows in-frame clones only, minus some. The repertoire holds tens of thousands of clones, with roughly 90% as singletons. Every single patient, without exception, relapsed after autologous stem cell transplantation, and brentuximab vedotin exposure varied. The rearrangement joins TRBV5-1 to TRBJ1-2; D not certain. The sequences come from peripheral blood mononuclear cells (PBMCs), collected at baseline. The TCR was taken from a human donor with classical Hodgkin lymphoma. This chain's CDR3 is CASSSTALRNYGYTF. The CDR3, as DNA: TGCGCCAGCAGTTCGACGGCCCTCCGGAACTATGGCTACACCTTC.